Below are 20 T cell receptor beta chains sequenced from a single sample in a study of cytomegalovirus exposure and HLA in healthy donors. PCR amplification relied on 60 Vbeta primers (plus 13 Jbeta primers). Clones were sequenced by immunoSEQ multiplex PCR, and TCRdb holds only the in-frame ones, with some missing. This table has more than 85,000 clones, approximately 9% appearing once. Sequenced material: PBMCs. All receptors come from a man aged 45 to 65 in good health and CMV-seropositive.

This clone has only a few counts. One end of the junction fails to match germline, which may point to a read error. V usage is TRBV18 and J usage is TRBJ2-2, with a possible D match to TRBD2 (5 bases). The CDR3 spans 13 residues. Germline values: CDR1 KGHSH, CDR2 LQKENI. The CDR3 bases are TGTGCCAGCTCGCCCGGGAACCCCGGGGAGCTGTTTTTT. This encodes CASSPGNPGELFF.

V is TRBV27 and J is TRBJ1-1, with 7 bases fitting TRBD1. The V gene's germline CDR1 is MNHEY and CDR2 SMNVEV (reference sequence). The CDR3 has 16 residues. V was pared by 2 bases and J by 0 bases, with 6 bases of the junction left unmatched. Written as DNA, the CDR3 is TGTGCCAGCAGTTTAATCCCGACAGGGATGAACACTGAAGCTTTCTTT. Translated, it gives CASSLIPTGMNTEAFF.

The rearrangement uses TRBV7-2 and TRBJ2-2; 8 bases agree with TRBD2. CDR3 size: 13 residues. J lost 7 bases, V lost 9 bases, and 7 bases had no gene match. CDR1 and CDR2 (germline): SGHTA, FQGNSA. This chain's CDR3 is CASERERLGELFF. The CDR3 DNA is TGTGCCAGTGAGCGGGAGCGCCTCGGGGAGCTGTTTTTT.

V usage is TRBV7-6 and J usage is TRBJ1-3; perhaps TRBD1 as D (6 bases). With 5 bases removed from V and 2 bases from J, the gap between germline ends came to 19 bases. Germline V gene sequence: CDR1 SGHVS, CDR2 FNYEAQ. The CDR3 spans 17 residues. CDR3 nucleotides: TGTGCCAGCAGCACGGAGGCGGGAGGGGGGACTGGAAACACCATATATTTT. Its protein is CASSTEAGGGTGNTIYF.

There are a few counts of this clone. The chain carries TRBV27 and TRBJ2-3, with D perhaps matching TRBD2 (6 bases). The germline V and J ends were trimmed by 6 bases and 4 bases, with 14 bases remaining between them. Germline-derived CDR1 and CDR2 are MNHEY and SMNVEV (reference sequence). This CDR3 is 14 amino acids long. The chain's CDR3 is CASSTRREADTQYF. CDR3 coding DNA: TGTGCCAGCAGCACAAGGAGGGAGGCAGATACGCAGTATTTT.

The V call is TRBV18, the J call TRBJ1-4, with 8 nucleotides matching TRBD1. The CDR3 has 18 amino acids. Germline-derived CDR1 and CDR2 are KGHSH and LQKENI. J gave up 0 bases and V 1 base, and 7 bases lay outside the gene matches. The CDR3 DNA sequence: TGTGCCAGCTCACCACAGAACCAGGGGGCAGCAACTAATGAAAAACTGTTTTTT. Translation gives CASSPQNQGAATNEKLFF.

This clone has ten or more counts. The V gene is TRBV6-1, the J gene TRBJ2-1, with D possibly matching TRBD1 (6 bases). V was clipped by 6 bases and J by 0 bases, with 12 bases between them. In germline, CDR1 is MNHNS, CDR2 SASEGT. The CDR3 runs 15 residues. As DNA, the CDR3 is TGTGCCAGCAGACCATCGGACAGCTCCTACAATGAGCAGTTCTTC. Translation gives CASRPSDSSYNEQFF.

This rearrangement joins TRBV5-8 to TRBJ2-3; 8 positions agree with TRBD2. This CDR3 has 15 residues. V dropped 0 bases and J dropped 4; count of bases not matched to a gene: 4. Germline V gene data show CDR1 as SGHTS and CDR2 as YDEGEE. Here the CDR3 reads CASSLGLAGPDTQYF. The CDR3 DNA is TGTGCCAGCAGCTTGGGGTTAGCGGGACCAGATACGCAGTATTTT.

This rearrangement joins TRBV27 to TRBJ2-1; D is perhaps TRBD2 (6 bases). Trimming removed 4 bases from V and 0 bases from J, with 19 bases in between. Per germline, CDR1 MNHEY and CDR2 SMNVEV (reference sequence). This CDR3 comprises 18 residues. Here the CDR3 reads CASSSSTPGGLSYNEQFF. The CDR3 region has the DNA TGTGCCAGCAGTTCATCGACACCCGGAGGGCTCTCCTACAATGAGCAGTTCTTC.

This clone was counted a few times. The chain links TRBV6-5 to TRBJ1-3; 7 bases fit TRBD1. CDR3 length: 15 residues. V was pared by 5 bases and J by 2 bases, with 6 bases of the junction left unmatched. Germline V gives CDR1 MNHEY, CDR2 SVGAGI. Here the CDR3 DNA reads TGTGCCAGCAGTAGACAGGGAAATGCTGGAAACACCATATATTTT. It translates to CASSRQGNAGNTIYF.

This clone was counted between two and nine times. This chain links TRBV25-1 with TRBJ2-4, with a possible D match to TRBD1 (6 bases). CDR1 and CDR2 from the germline V gene are MGHDK and SYGVNS. V was cut by 3 bases and J by 0 bases, with 12 bases left in between. This CDR3 contains 16 residues. The CDR3, as DNA: TGTGCCAGCAGTGACGGACAGCTACTAGCCAAAAACATTCAGTACTTC. Its translation is CASSDGQLLAKNIQYF.

This clone was found a few times. V is TRBV28 and J is TRBJ1-1, with TRBD1 matching over 9 bases. The CDR3 is made up of 15 amino acids. Germline V gene data show CDR1 as MDHEN and CDR2 as SYDVKM. The V and J ends lost 5 bases and 2 bases, in that order; junction bases with no gene match: 6. The CDR3 nucleotides read TGTGCCAGCAGTCTGTACACAGGGGGCAACACTGAAGCTTTCTTT. It yields the protein CASSLYTGGNTEAFF. The full variable domain, completed using reference TRBV28 and TRBJ1-1, is DVKVTQSSRYLVKRTGEKVFLECVQDMDHENMFWYRQDPGLGLRLIYFSYDVKMKEKGDIPEGYSVSREKKERFSLILESASTNQTSMYLCASSLYTGGNTEAFFGQGTRLTVV.

This clone occurred a few times. The chain recombines TRBV4-1 with TRBJ2-1; 9 nucleotides line up with TRBD2. V lost 5 bases to trimming and J lost 3 bases; unmatched junction nucleotides: 5. The CDR3 extends over 15 amino acids. Germline assignment: CDR1 MGHRA and CDR2 YSYEKL. The CDR3: CASSSYSGSYNEQFF. In DNA, the CDR3 is TGCGCCAGCAGCTCCTATAGCGGGAGCTACAATGAGCAGTTCTTC.

Only a few counts were recorded for this clone. The chain links TRBV28 to TRBJ1-1, with 10 bases that match TRBD1. The germline V gene encodes CDR1 MDHEN and CDR2 SYDVKM. The trim removed 5 bases at V and 1 base at J, leaving 10 bases unmatched. The CDR3 has 17 amino acids. In DNA form, the CDR3 reads TGTGCCAGCAGTCCTCCCGGGACAGGGGACCCGAACACTGAAGCTTTCTTT. It specifies CASSPPGTGDPNTEAFF. Drawing the rest from reference TRBV28 and TRBJ1-1, the complete variable domain is DVKVTQSSRYLVKRTGEKVFLECVQDMDHENMFWYRQDPGLGLRLIYFSYDVKMKEKGDIPEGYSVSREKKERFSLILESASTNQTSMYLCASSPPGTGDPNTEAFFGQGTRLTVV.

The sample holds a few counts of this clone. The V call is TRBV6-5, the J call TRBJ1-4; TRBD1 matches 10 bases. This CDR3 has 14 amino acids. Germline V CDR1 and CDR2: MNHEY, SVGAGI. V was pared by 4 bases and J by 11 bases, with 7 bases of the junction left unmatched. The CDR3 reads CASSSRTGGRKLFF. The CDR3 region has the DNA TGTGCCAGCAGTTCTAGGACAGGGGGGAGGAAACTGTTTTTT.

The chain links TRBV9 to TRBJ2-1, with a tentative D call TRBD1 (5 bases). Trimming left V 0 bases short and J 10 bases short, with 17 bases between. Germline CDR1 and CDR2: SGDLS and YYNGEE. The CDR3 runs 15 residues. The CDR3 DNA follows: TGTGCCAGCAGCGTAGAGGGGATTACGCGCGCCGAGCAGTTCTTC. Protein product: CASSVEGITRAEQFF.

This clone was counted a few times. The J gene is TRBJ2-2, the V gene TRBV23-1, with TRBD1 matching 9 bases. TRBV23-1 is placed among ORFs of uncertain function. The ends lost 3 bases at V and 7 bases at J; junction bases unmatched: 9. The CDR3 loop spans 16 amino acids. This CDR3 reads CASSHSDRGSGGELFF. As DNA, the CDR3 is TGCGCCAGCAGTCACTCGGACAGGGGAAGCGGCGGGGAGCTGTTTTTT.

The sample holds a few counts of this clone. The chain uses TRBV2 and TRBJ2-7, with D maybe TRBD2 (6 bases). The CDR3 extends over 18 amino acids. Germline lookup yields CDR1 SNHLY and CDR2 FYNNEI. With 4 bases removed from V and 0 bases from J, the gap between germline ends came to 22 bases. CDR3 region: CASSVAAGKSPSSYEQYF. CDR3 coding DNA: TGTGCCAGCAGTGTGGCCGCGGGAAAGAGTCCTAGCTCCTACGAGCAGTACTTC.

This clone turned up a few times. The chain couples TRBV29-1 to TRBJ1-5, with TRBD1 matching 7 bases. V dropped 6 bases and J dropped 2; count of bases not matched to a gene: 4. The CDR3 has 13 amino acids. Germline CDR1 is SQVTM and CDR2 is ANQGSEA. The CDR3 reads CSVSGGGNQPQHF. CDR3 nucleotides: TGCAGCGTCTCAGGGGGTGGCAATCAGCCCCAGCATTTT.

The chain couples TRBV7-9 to TRBJ1-2; perhaps TRBD1 as D (6 bases). V shed 3 bases and J shed 8 bases, with 13 bases lying between them. This CDR3 has 13 amino acids. The germline V gene has CDR1 SEHNR and CDR2 FQNEAQ (reference sequence). This CDR3 is CASSFTQGQGYTF. CDR3 DNA: TGTGCCAGCAGCTTCACCCAGGGGCAAGGCTACACCTTC.